Shown below are 32 T cell receptor beta chains from a single sample sequenced in a study of identical twins. TCRdb re-called the 5' RACE reads through MiXCR, storing one row per CDR3 protein. The repertoire holds 350,000 or so distinct CDR3 sequences, with over 9% as singletons. These data are also associated with another study on yellow fever vaccine responses in identical twins.

Sequenced: CD8+ T cells sorted from blood. The receptors shown here come from a woman aged 18-29 years in good health.

This chain joins TRBV18 and TRBJ2-1; D possibly corresponds to TRBD2 (6 bases). Germline V gene sequence: CDR1 KGHSH, CDR2 LQKENI. This CDR3 comprises 15 residues. Trimming left V 6 bases short and J 4 bases short, with 16 bases between. The CDR3 reads CASSHKRAPYNEQFF. In DNA, the CDR3 is TGTGCCAGCTCCCATAAGCGGGCCCCTTACAATGAGCAGTTCTTC.

This clonotype has a single count. The chain couples TRBV19 to TRBJ2-1; perhaps TRBD2 as D (5 bases). V was trimmed by 4 bases and J by 6 bases, leaving 7 bases between them. This CDR3 contains 12 residues. Germline CDR1 reads LNHDA; CDR2 reads SQIVND (reference sequence). CDR3 sequence reads: CASSTGLNEQFF. The CDR3 bases are TGTGCCAGTAGTACCGGACTCAATGAGCAGTTCTTC.

This clonotype was recorded a few times. The chain has TRBV20-1 and TRBJ2-7; D may be TRBD2 (6 bases). The CDR3 runs 14 residues. Germline CDR1 and CDR2: DFQATT and SNEGSKA (reference sequence). The V end lost 5 bases, the J end lost 0 bases, and 14 bases lay between the germline ends. The CDR3, as DNA: TGCAGTGCTTCCGGGACTCCCATCTCCTACGAGCAGTACGTC. This gives the protein CSASGTPISYEQYV.

This chain joins TRBV5-1 and TRBJ2-1; TRBD2 agrees at 15 bases. CDR3 length equals 19 residues. V lost 2 bases, J lost 2 bases, and 8 bases stayed unmatched. Germline CDR1 SGHRS, CDR2 YFSETQ. CDR3 amino acids: CASSFPEGTSGRTYNEQFF. DNA of the CDR3: TGCGCCAGCAGCTTTCCCGAGGGGACTAGCGGGAGGACCTACAATGAGCAGTTCTTC.

This clonotype was picked up a small number of times. The chain is built from TRBV9 and TRBJ2-7; the D gene is possibly TRBD2 (5 bases). V was shortened by 0 bases and J by 2 bases, with 12 bases between the two germline ends. CDR1 and CDR2 (germline): SGDLS, YYNGEE. The CDR3 consists of 15 residues. For the CDR3, the DNA is TGTGCCAGCAGCGTAGGAGGCGGGCTCGCCTACGAGCAGTACTTC. Protein sequence: CASSVGGGLAYEQYF.

This clonotype was seen ten or more times. This chain joins TRBV12-3 or TRBV12-4 and TRBJ2-1; unclear D gene. V was clipped by 8 bases and J by 0 bases, with 8 bases between them. The CDR3 has 13 residues. The CDR3 is CASGLSSYNEQFF. Here the CDR3 DNA reads TGTGCCAGCGGCCTGAGCTCCTACAATGAGCAGTTCTTC.

This clonotype was seen ten or more times. The chain employs TRBV6-2 or TRBV6-3 and TRBJ2-7; no clear D gene. The CDR3 totals 14 residues. Per the germline V gene, CDR1 is MNHEY and CDR2 is SVGEGT. Trimming removed 5 bases at V and 1 base at J, with 12 bases between. CDR3 sequence: CASSLPHRSYEQYF. In nucleotides, the CDR3 is TGTGCCAGCAGTCTCCCCCATAGATCCTACGAGCAGTACTTC.

Many counts were recorded for this clonotype. V is TRBV4-1 and J is TRBJ2-3; no clear D. Germline V gene lookup returns CDR1 MGHRA and CDR2 YSYEKL. V was clipped by 4 bases and J by 2 bases, with 10 bases between them. The CDR3 contains 14 residues. Here the CDR3 DNA reads TGCGCCAGCAGCCGCCCAGCGACCACAGATACGCAGTATTTT. Translated: CASSRPATTDTQYF.

There are many counts of this clonotype. The chain has TRBV20-1 and TRBJ2-1, with 10 bases fitting TRBD2. With V trimmed by 6 bases and J by 9 bases, 14 bases remained unmatched. This CDR3 contains 15 residues. Germline CDR1 and CDR2: DFQATT and SNEGSKA (reference sequence). The CDR3 DNA follows: TGCAGTGCCTCATCGCTGGGACTAGCGTCTACTGAGCAGTTCTTC. Amino acids: CSASSLGLASTEQFF.

The chain employs TRBV20-1 and TRBJ2-5; D ambiguous. Trimming took 1 base from V and 7 from J, leaving 16 bases between them. The CDR3 length is 14 residues. Germline V gives CDR1 DFQATT, CDR2 SNEGSKA (reference sequence). The CDR3 is CSARAGAGLGTQYF. Here the CDR3 DNA reads TGCAGTGCTAGAGCAGGAGCCGGCCTCGGGACCCAGTACTTC.

The chain recombines TRBV7-9 with TRBJ1-4; TRBD1 is a possible D gene (6 bases). V lost 5 bases and J lost 2, with 9 bases in between. Germline-derived CDR1 and CDR2 are SEHNR and FQNEAQ (reference sequence). The CDR3 runs 14 residues. The CDR3 DNA follows: TGTGCCAGCAGCCTACAGGGCACTAATGAAAAACTGTTTTTT. As protein: CASSLQGTNEKLFF.

Only a few counts were recorded for this clonotype. This chain connects TRBV3-1 to TRBJ2-1; no clear D. The CDR3 loop spans 17 amino acids. Germline V lookup: CDR1 LGHDT, CDR2 YNNKEL (reference sequence). V dropped 4 bases and J dropped 0 bases, with 16 bases sitting between them. CDR3 protein: CASSPKHPVSSYNEQFF. CDR3 nucleotides: TGTGCCAGCAGCCCTAAGCACCCTGTGAGCTCCTACAATGAGCAGTTCTTC.

V usage is TRBV11-1 and J usage is TRBJ2-7; D may match TRBD1 or TRBD2 (5 bases each). This CDR3 comprises 16 residues. The germline CDR1 and CDR2 sequences are SGHAT and FQDESV (reference sequence). The V end was cut by 0 bases, the J end by 0 bases, with 12 bases between. For the CDR3, the DNA is TGTGCCAGCAGCTTAGCGGGACGAAGGAGCTCCTACGAGCAGTACTTC. Protein: CASSLAGRRSSYEQYF.

This clonotype was recorded a few times. Here the CDR3 DNA reads TGCAGTGCTAGAGATGAAGAGCTCACTTACGAGCAGTACTTC. Translated, it gives CSARDEELTYEQYF. The chain employs TRBV20-1 and TRBJ2-7; no clear D gene. The CDR3 extends over 14 amino acids. V was clipped by 0 bases and J by 4 bases, with 13 bases between them. Looked up from germline, CDR1 is DFQATT and CDR2 is SNEGSKA (reference sequence).

The gene calls are TRBV12-3 or TRBV12-4 and TRBJ1-1; D not resolved. V dropped 3 bases and J dropped 2 bases, with 7 bases sitting between them. This CDR3 region has 13 residues. The CDR3 DNA sequence: TGTGCCAGCAGTTTGGTTTCAAACACTGAAGCTTTCTTT. It encodes CASSLVSNTEAFF.

This clonotype appeared a single time. This chain connects TRBV5-1 to TRBJ1-2, with 7 bases lining up with TRBD1. The J segment lost 5 bases and the V segment lost 4 bases, leaving 5 bases of the junction unmatched. CDR1 SGHRS and CDR2 YFSETQ come from the germline V gene. CDR3 size: 13 residues. For the CDR3, the DNA is TGCGCCAGCAGCAACGGGACAGCTTATGGCTACACCTTC. The encoded protein is CASSNGTAYGYTF.

The chain joins TRBV20-1 to TRBJ2-1, with D possibly TRBD2 on 5 matching bases. The CDR3 has 16 amino acids. Per germline, CDR1 DFQATT and CDR2 SNEGSKA (reference sequence). Trimming left V 1 base short and J 2 bases short, with 15 bases between. The CDR3 region has the DNA TGCAGTGCTAGAGTTCCCAGCGGCAACCCCTACAATGAGCAGTTCTTC. This encodes CSARVPSGNPYNEQFF.

The genes are TRBV7-8 and TRBJ2-2; the match to TRBD2 covers 8 bases. Germline V gives CDR1 SGHVS, CDR2 FQNEAQ. J was trimmed by 4 bases and V by 0 bases; bases with no gene match: 4. The CDR3 has 16 residues. Written as DNA, the CDR3 is TGTGCCAGCAGCTTAGCTAGCGGGATTCTCACCGGGGAGCTGTTTTTT. Translated, it gives CASSLASGILTGELFF.

This clonotype has a count of ten or more. J is TRBJ2-1 and V is TRBV20-1, with 12 bases matching TRBD2. V lost 3 bases and J lost 4; bases outside the gene matches: 1. CDR1 DFQATT and CDR2 SNEGSKA come from the germline V gene (reference sequence). The CDR3 consists of 14 residues. The CDR3 protein is CSASGTSGYNEQFF. The CDR3 DNA is TGCAGTGCTAGCGGGACTAGCGGGTACAATGAGCAGTTCTTC.

This clonotype was seen a few times. The V gene is TRBV27, the J gene TRBJ2-7, with D tentatively TRBD2 (6 bases). Germline V gene data show CDR1 as MNHEY and CDR2 as SMNVEV (reference sequence). Trimming left V 8 bases short and J 5 bases short, with 19 bases between. The CDR3 contains 14 residues. The CDR3 protein is CASGLYGGRNEQYF. In DNA, the CDR3 is TGTGCCAGCGGCCTCTACGGGGGAAGGAACGAGCAGTACTTC.

The rearrangement uses TRBV3-1 and TRBJ2-1, with TRBD2 as a possible D gene (6 bases). The CDR3 covers 15 residues. Germline V gives CDR1 LGHDT, CDR2 YNNKEL (reference sequence). The V gene lost 0 bases and the J gene lost 9 bases, with 15 bases spanning the gap. Here the CDR3 reads CASSQEPGELGEQFF. CDR3 DNA: TGTGCCAGCAGCCAAGAGCCGGGGGAGCTAGGTGAGCAGTTCTTC.

V and J are TRBV5-6 and TRBJ2-1, with 10 bases identical to TRBD2. Germline CDR1 is SGHDT and CDR2 is YYEEEE. The V gene end was trimmed by 7 bases and the J gene end by 4 bases; junction bases not matched to a gene: 8. CDR3 length: 15 residues. CDR3 sequence (DNA): TGTGCCAGCTTATCACTAGCGGGAATTTACAATGAGCAGTTCTTC. Protein product: CASLSLAGIYNEQFF.

This clonotype was recorded a few times. The CDR3 sequence: CANGRNQETQYF. The CDR3 region has the DNA TGTGCCAACGGACGAAACCAAGAGACCCAGTACTTC. The chain is built from TRBV21-1 and TRBJ2-5. TRBV21-1 is a pseudogene. This CDR3 contains 12 residues.

The chain combines TRBV29-1 with TRBJ1-2; 9 bases align to TRBD1. V shed 4 bases and J 4 bases; nucleotides not matched to a gene: 19. Germline V CDR1 and CDR2: SQVTM, ANQGSEA. This CDR3 has 18 amino acids. Here the CDR3 DNA reads TGCAGCGTTGGGGAGTCATTGGCCTGGGACAGGGAGGGCTATGGCTACACCTTC. Amino acids: CSVGESLAWDREGYGYTF.

This clonotype turned up a few times. The CDR3 spells CASNPSKMNTEAFF. CDR3 DNA: TGTGCCAGCAACCCTTCGAAAATGAACACTGAAGCTTTCTTT. This sequence joins TRBV7-8 and TRBJ1-1; D ambiguous. The length of the CDR3 is 14 residues. Deletions cut 7 bases from V and 0 bases from J, with 12 bases between. Germline V CDR1 and CDR2: SGHVS, FQNEAQ.

The rearrangement links TRBV7-9 to TRBJ2-2; possible D gene TRBD2, 5 bases. Germline assignment: CDR1 SEHNR and CDR2 FQNEAQ (reference sequence). Trimming removed 1 base from V and 5 bases from J, with 14 bases in between. The CDR3 covers 16 residues. CDR3 in amino acids: CASSLGSDYPTGELFF. The CDR3 DNA sequence: TGTGCCAGCAGCTTAGGCAGCGACTACCCGACCGGGGAGCTGTTTTTT. Full variable domain (missing parts from reference TRBV7-9 and TRBJ2-2): DTGVSQNPRHKITKRGQNVTFRCDPISEHNRLYWYRQTLGQGPEFLTYFQNEAQLEKSRLLSDRFSAERPKGSFSTLEIQRTEQGDSAMYLCASSLGSDYPTGELFFGEGSRLTVL.

A remark on this clonotype: This could be a read error, since a much larger clone is one nucleotide away. The chain carries TRBV7-9 and TRBJ2-3, with D perhaps matching TRBD2 (6 bases). The length of the CDR3 is 13 residues. The V gene's germline CDR1 is SEHNR and CDR2 FQNEAQ (reference sequence). CDR3 protein: CASSLDPGDMQYF. CDR3 bases: TGTGCCAGCAGCTTAGACCCGGGGGATATGCAGTATTTT.

The chain joins TRBV7-9 to TRBJ2-7; no firm D call. This CDR3 region has 12 residues. The germline CDR1 and CDR2 sequences are SEHNR and FQNEAQ (reference sequence). V lost 1 base, J lost 5 bases, and 6 bases lay in between. The CDR3 DNA follows: TGTGCCAGCAGCTTAGGTATGAACGAGCAGTACTTC. This encodes CASSLGMNEQYF.

In its sample, this clonotype was seen many times. This chain links TRBV12-3 or TRBV12-4 with TRBJ1-4, with 8 bases fitting TRBD1. CDR3 length equals 15 residues. The junction had 6 bases not matched to a gene; V was cut back by 5 bases and J by 4 bases. The CDR3 DNA sequence: TGTGCCAGCAGTCCCCAGGACAGGGATAATGAAAAACTGTTTTTT. This gives the protein CASSPQDRDNEKLFF.

This clonotype was seen a handful of times. The V call is TRBV6-4, the J call TRBJ2-1; unclear D gene. Germline CDR1 reads MRHNA; CDR2 reads SNTAGT. V dropped 4 bases and J dropped 4 bases, with 11 bases sitting between them. The CDR3 is 14 residues long. The CDR3 spells CASSGKVAYNEQFF. The CDR3 bases are TGTGCCAGCAGTGGAAAGGTCGCATACAATGAGCAGTTCTTC.

This chain uses TRBV12-3 or TRBV12-4 with TRBJ2-7, with 8 bases aligning to TRBD1. Trimming cost V 5 bases and J 7 bases; bases outside gene matches: 13. The CDR3 loop spans 15 amino acids. This CDR3 is CASSQQGAPAREQYF. The DNA of the CDR3 is TGTGCCAGCAGTCAGCAGGGGGCCCCGGCCCGAGAGCAGTACTTC.

The chain uses TRBV6-2 or TRBV6-3 and TRBJ2-6, with D possibly TRBD1 on 6 matching bases. The V and J ends lost 5 bases and 1 base respectively, with 18 bases between them. CDR1 and CDR2 (germline): MNHEY, SVGEGT. The CDR3 is 18 amino acids. DNA for the CDR3: TGTGCCAGCAGTCAATTATCTCCTACAGGGTCTGGGGCCAACGTCCTGACTTTC. It translates to CASSQLSPTGSGANVLTF.